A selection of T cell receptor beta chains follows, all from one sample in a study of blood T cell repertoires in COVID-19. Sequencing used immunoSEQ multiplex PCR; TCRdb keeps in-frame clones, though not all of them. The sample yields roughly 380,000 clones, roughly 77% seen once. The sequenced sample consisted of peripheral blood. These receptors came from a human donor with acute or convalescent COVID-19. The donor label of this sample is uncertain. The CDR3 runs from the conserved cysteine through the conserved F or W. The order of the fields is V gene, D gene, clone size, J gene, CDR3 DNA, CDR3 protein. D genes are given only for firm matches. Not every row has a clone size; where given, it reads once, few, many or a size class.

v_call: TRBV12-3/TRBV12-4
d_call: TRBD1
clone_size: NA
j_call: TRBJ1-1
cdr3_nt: TGTGCCAGCAGAGGACAGGGGGACACTGAAGCTTTCTTT
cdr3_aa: CASRGQGDTEAFF

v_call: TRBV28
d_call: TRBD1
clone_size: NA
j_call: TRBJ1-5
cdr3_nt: TGTGCCAGCAGTCCCGACAGGGGTTACCAGCCCCAGCATTTT
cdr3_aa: CASSPDRGYQPQHF

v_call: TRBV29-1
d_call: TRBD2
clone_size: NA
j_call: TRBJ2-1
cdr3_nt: TGCAGCGTTATACATACGAGCGGGAGGGCCCTCAATGAGCAGTTCTTC
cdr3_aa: CSVIHTSGRALNEQFF

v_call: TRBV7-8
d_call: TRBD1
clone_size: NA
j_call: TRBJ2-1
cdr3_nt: TGTGCCAGCAGCTCCCAAACAGGGGGATTGGACAATGAGCAGTTCTTC
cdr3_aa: CASSSQTGGLDNEQFF

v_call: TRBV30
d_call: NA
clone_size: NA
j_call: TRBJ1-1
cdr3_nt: TGTGCCTGGATTAAAGCGGACACTGAAGCTTTCTTT
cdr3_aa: CAWIKADTEAFF

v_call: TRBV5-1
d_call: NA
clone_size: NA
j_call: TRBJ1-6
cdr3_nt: TGCGCCAGCAGCTTACCGGGCTATAATTCACCCCTCCACTTT
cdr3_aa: CASSLPGYNSPLHF

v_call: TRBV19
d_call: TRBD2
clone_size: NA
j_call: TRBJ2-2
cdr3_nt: TGTGCCAGTAGTATCCTGGGACTAGCGGGAGGGCCGGACGGGGAGCTGTTTTTT
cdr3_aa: CASSILGLAGGPDGELFF

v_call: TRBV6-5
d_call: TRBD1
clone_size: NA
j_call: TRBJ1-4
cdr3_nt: TGTGCCAGCAGTTCCGACAGGGGGAATGAAAAACTGTTTTTT
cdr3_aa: CASSSDRGNEKLFF

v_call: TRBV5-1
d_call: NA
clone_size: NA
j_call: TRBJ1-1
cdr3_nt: TGCGCCAGCAGCTTGGCTCATGCAGGACAGAACACTGAAGCTTTCTTT
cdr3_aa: CASSLAHAGQNTEAFF

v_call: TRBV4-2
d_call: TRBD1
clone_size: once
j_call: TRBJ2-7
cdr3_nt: TGTGCCAGCAGCCAAGGGACCGGGACAGCTACCTACGAGCAGTACTTC
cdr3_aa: CASSQGTGTATYEQYF

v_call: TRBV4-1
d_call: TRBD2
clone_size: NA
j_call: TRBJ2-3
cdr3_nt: TGCGCCAGCAGCCCATCTAGCGGTCCCTTGGCAGATACGCAGTATTTT
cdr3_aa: CASSPSSGPLADTQYF

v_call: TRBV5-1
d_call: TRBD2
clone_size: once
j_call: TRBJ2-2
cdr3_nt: TGCGCCAGCAGCCCAGCGGGGGGCGCGAACACCGGGGAGCTGTTTTTT
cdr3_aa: CASSPAGGANTGELFF

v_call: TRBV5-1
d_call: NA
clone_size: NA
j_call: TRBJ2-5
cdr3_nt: TGCGCCAGCAGCTACTACCCCGGCCTAGCGAAGAGTCAAGAGACCCAGTACTTC
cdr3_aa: CASSYYPGLAKSQETQYF

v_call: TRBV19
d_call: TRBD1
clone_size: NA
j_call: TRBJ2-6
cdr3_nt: TGTGCCAGTAGACGACAGGGGATTGGGGCCAACGTCCTGACTTTC
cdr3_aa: CASRRQGIGANVLTF

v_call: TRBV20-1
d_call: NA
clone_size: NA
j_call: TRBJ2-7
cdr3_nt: TGCAGTGGGACAGAAGCCTACGAGCAGTACTTC
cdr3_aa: CSGTEAYEQYF

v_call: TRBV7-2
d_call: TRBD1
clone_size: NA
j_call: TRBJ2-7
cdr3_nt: TGTGCCAGCAGCTTAGGGACAGGGGGGCTACGGGAGCAGTACTTC
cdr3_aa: CASSLGTGGLREQYF

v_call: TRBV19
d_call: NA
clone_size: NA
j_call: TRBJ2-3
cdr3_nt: TGTGCCAGTAGGCCAACAGAGACAGATACGCAGTATTTT
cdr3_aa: CASRPTETDTQYF

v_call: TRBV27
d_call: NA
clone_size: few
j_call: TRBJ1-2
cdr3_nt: TGTGCCAGCAGTTCCGTCAGGGGATATGGTGGCTACACCTTC
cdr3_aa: CASSSVRGYGGYTF

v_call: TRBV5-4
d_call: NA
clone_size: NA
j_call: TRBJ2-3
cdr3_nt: TGTGCCAGCAGCCGTGACTCGCCTCGCACAGATACGCAGTATTTT
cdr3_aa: CASSRDSPRTDTQYF

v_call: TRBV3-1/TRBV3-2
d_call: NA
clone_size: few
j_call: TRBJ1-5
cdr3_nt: TGTGCCAGCAGCCAGGACAGAAACCAGCCCCAGCATTTT
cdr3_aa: CASSQDRNQPQHF

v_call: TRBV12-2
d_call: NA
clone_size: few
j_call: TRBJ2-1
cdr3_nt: TGTGCAAGTCGCTCCCAGGCTAGCCACCGACGGGATGAGCAGTTCTTC
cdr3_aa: CASRSQASHRRDEQFF

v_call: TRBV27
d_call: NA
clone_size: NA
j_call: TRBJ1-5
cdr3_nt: TGTGCCAGCAGTCAGGGTAAAGGGGTGCCCCAGCATTTT
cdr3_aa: CASSQGKGVPQHF

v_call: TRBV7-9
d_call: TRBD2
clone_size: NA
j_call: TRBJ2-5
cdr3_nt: TGTGCCAGCAGCCCTATAGCGGGTGAAGAGACCCAGTACTTC
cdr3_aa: CASSPIAGEETQYF

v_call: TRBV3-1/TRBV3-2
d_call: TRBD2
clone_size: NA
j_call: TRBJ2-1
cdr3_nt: TGTGCCAGCAGCCAAGGTAGCGGGCAGTTATTAAGCTCCTACAATGAGCAGTTCTTC
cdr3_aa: CASSQGSGQLLSSYNEQFF

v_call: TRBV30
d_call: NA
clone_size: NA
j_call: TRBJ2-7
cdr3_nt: TGTGCCTGGAGTACGGCAGGGAATAGGATATCGATCTACGAGCAGTACTTC
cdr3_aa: CAWSTAGNRISIYEQYF

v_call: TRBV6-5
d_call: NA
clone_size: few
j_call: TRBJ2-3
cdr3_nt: TGTGCCAGCAGTTACGCGTATTCTGGAGATACGCAGTATTTT
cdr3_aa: CASSYAYSGDTQYF

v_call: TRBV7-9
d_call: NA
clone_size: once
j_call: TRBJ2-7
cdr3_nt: TGTGCCAGCAGCTTAGGGGAGAACTCTGGCGAGCAGTACTTC
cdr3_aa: CASSLGENSGEQYF

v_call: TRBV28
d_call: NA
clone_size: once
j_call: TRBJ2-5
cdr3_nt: TGTGCCAGCATTACCGCCGGACGGGGGAGGGAGACCCAGTACTTC
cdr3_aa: CASITAGRGRETQYF

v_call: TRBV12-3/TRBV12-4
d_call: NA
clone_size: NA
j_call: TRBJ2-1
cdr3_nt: TGTGCCAGCAGTAAGGGACTCCCGGAGCAGTTCTTC
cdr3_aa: CASSKGLPEQFF

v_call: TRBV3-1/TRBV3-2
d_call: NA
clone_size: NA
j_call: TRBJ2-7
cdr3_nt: TGTGCCAGCAGCCACGCCGGGACTGGACTCTACGAGCAGTACTTC
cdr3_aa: CASSHAGTGLYEQYF

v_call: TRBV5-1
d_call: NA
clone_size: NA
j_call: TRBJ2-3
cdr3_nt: TGCGCCAGCAGGAATAGCCGCACAGATACGCAGTATTTT
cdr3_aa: CASRNSRTDTQYF

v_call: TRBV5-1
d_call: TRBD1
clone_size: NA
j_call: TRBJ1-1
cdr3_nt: TGCGCCAGCAGCTGGACGACAGGGGGAAACACTGAAGCTTTCTTT
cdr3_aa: CASSWTTGGNTEAFF

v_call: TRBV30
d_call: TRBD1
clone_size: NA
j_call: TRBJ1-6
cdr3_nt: TGTGCCTGTACCGGGACAGTTGTTTCACCCCTCCACTTT
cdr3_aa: CACTGTVVSPLHF

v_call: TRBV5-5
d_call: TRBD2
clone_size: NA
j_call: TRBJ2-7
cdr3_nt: TGTGCCAGCAGCCGTCTCGGGGGGGAGCAGTACTTC
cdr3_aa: CASSRLGGEQYF

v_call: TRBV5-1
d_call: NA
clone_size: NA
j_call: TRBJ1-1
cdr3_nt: TGCGCCAGCAGCTCCCAACAGGGAAGGTTTGAAGCTTTCTTT
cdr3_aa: CASSSQQGRFEAFF

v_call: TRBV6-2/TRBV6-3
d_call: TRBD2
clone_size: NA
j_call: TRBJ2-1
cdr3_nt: TGTGCCAGCAGTTACGCGGCTAGCGGGGGCGCAATCTCCTACAATGAGCAGTTCTTC
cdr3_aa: CASSYAASGGAISYNEQFF

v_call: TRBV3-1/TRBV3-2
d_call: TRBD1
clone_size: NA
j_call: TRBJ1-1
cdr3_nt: TGTGCCAGCAGCCAAGGGCCGGGATCCAACGGGACAGCGGCTTTGATGAACACTGAAGCTTTCTTT
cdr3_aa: CASSQGPGSNGTAALMNTEAFF

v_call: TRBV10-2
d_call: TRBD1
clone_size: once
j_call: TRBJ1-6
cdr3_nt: TGCGCCAGCAGTCCGACAGGGTCCTCCTATAATTCACCCCTCCACTTT
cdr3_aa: CASSPTGSSYNSPLHF

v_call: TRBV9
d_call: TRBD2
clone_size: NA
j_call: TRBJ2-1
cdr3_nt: TGTGCCAGCAGCAGACTAGCGGGGGGGAACAATGAGCAGTTCTTC
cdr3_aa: CASSRLAGGNNEQFF

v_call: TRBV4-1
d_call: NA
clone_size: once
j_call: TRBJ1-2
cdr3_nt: TGCGCCAGCAGCCAAGTGTACGAGGTCGTGGGCTATGGCTACACCTTC
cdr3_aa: CASSQVYEVVGYGYTF